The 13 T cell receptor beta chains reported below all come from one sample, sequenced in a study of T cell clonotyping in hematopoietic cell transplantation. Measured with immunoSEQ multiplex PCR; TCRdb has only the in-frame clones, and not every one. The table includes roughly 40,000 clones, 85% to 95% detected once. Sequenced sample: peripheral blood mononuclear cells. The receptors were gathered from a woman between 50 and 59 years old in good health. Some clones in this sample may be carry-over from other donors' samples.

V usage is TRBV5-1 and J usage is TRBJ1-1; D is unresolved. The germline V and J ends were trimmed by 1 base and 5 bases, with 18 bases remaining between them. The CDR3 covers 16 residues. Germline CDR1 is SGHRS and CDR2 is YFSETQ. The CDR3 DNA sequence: TGCGCCAGCAGCTTGTGGTTCAGGCAGGAGATAACTGAAGCTTTCTTT. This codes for CASSLWFRQEITEAFF.

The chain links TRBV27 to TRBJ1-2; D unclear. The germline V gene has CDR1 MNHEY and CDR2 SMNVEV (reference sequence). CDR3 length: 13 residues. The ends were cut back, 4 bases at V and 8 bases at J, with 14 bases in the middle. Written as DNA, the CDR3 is TGTGCCAGCAGTTCCACACGAGTGGGGGGCTACACCTTC. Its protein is CASSSTRVGGYTF.

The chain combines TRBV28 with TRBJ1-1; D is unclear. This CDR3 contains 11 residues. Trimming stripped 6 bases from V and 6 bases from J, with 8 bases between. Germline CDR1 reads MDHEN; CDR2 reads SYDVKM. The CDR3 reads CASRRMSEAFF. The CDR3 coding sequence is TGTGCCAGCAGAAGGATGTCTGAAGCTTTCTTT.

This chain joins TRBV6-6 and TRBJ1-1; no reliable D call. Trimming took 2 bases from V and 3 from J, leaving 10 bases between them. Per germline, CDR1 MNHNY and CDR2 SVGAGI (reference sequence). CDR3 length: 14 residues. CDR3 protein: CASSYVSSDTEAFF. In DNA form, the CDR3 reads TGTGCCAGCAGTTACGTTAGCAGTGACACTGAAGCTTTCTTT.

This CDR3 is CASRRDRGIYEQYF. CDR3 in DNA: TGTGCCAGCAGACGGGACAGGGGAATCTACGAGCAGTACTTC. This chain links TRBV28 with TRBJ2-7; 10 bases agree with TRBD1. V was pared by 6 bases and J by 3 bases, with 5 bases of the junction left unmatched. Germline values: CDR1 MDHEN, CDR2 SYDVKM. The CDR3 sequence is 14 residues long.

The CDR3 reads CASSQEGGGNQPQHF. DNA of the CDR3: TGTGCCAGCAGCCAAGAGGGGGGTGGCAATCAGCCCCAGCATTTT. V is TRBV4-2 and J is TRBJ1-5; TRBD1 is a possible D gene (5 bases). V gave up 0 bases and J gave up 2 bases, with 8 bases separating them. CDR3 length: 15 amino acids. Per germline, CDR1 LGHNA and CDR2 YNFKEQ.

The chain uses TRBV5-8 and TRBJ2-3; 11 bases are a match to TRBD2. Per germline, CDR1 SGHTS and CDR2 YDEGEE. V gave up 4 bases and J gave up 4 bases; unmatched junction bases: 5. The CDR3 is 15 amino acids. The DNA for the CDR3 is TGTGCCAGCAGCCCGGGACTAGCGGAGTCAGATACGCAGTATTTT. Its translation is CASSPGLAESDTQYF.

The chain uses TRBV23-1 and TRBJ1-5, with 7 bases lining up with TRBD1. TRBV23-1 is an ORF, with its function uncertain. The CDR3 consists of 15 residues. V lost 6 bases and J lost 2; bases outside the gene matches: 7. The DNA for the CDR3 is TGCGCCAGCAGCCAGGACAGGAAAGGCAATCAGCCCCAGCATTTT. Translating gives CASSQDRKGNQPQHF.

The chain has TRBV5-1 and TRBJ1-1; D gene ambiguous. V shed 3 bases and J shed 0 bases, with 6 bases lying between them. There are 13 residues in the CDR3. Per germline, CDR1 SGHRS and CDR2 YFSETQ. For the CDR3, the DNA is TGCGCCAGCAGCTCCGGGGTGAACACTGAAGCTTTCTTT. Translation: CASSSGVNTEAFF.

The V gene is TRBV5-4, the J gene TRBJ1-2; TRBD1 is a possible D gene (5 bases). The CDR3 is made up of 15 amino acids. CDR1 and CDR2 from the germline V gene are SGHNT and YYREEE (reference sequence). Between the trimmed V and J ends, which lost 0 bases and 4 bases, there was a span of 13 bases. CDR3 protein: CASSLEAGRVYGYTF. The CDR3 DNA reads TGTGCCAGCAGCTTGGAGGCGGGCAGGGTCTATGGCTACACCTTC.

The CDR3 is CAIMERSSGANVLTF. The CDR3, as DNA: TGTGCCATCATGGAGCGGAGCTCTGGGGCCAACGTCCTGACTTTC. J is TRBJ2-6 and V is TRBV10-3; D might be TRBD2 (5 bases). V lost 7 bases, J lost 0 bases, and 10 bases lay in between. The CDR3 has 15 residues. In germline, CDR1 is ENHRY, CDR2 SYGVKD.

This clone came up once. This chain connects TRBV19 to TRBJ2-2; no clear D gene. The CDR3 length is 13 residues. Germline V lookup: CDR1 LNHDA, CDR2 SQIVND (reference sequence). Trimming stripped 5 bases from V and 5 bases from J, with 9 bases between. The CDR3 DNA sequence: TGTGCCAGTAGTGGGTCGACAACCGGGGAGCTGTTTTTT. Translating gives CASSGSTTGELFF.

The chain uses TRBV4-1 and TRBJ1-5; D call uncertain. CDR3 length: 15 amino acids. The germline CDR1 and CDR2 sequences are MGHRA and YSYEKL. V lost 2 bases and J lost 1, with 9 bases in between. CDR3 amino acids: CASSQSQWSNQPQHF. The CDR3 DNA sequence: TGCGCCAGCAGCCAAAGTCAATGGAGCAATCAGCCCCAGCATTTT.